The 25 T cell receptor beta chains below were found in one sample sequenced in a study of blood T cell repertoires in COVID-19 (dated by TCRdb to about 2020). Library prep was done by the immunoSEQ multiplex PCR assay. TCRdb holds this immuneACCESS table with in-frame rearrangements only. Some clones are missing; in checked studies, unresolved V genes explain under half, and the rest has no known cause. For this sample the table gives 250,000 to 300,000 clones, of which roughly 85% were detected only once. Of the sample, around 10% is held by the ten largest clones. Sequenced input: peripheral blood. The receptors were gathered from a woman between 65 and 79 years old with acute or convalescent COVID-19.

The chain employs TRBV19 and TRBJ1-6, with TRBD1 matching 9 bases. The V gene's germline CDR1 is LNHDA and CDR2 SQIVND (reference sequence). V shed 5 bases and J 7 bases; nucleotides not matched to a gene: 9. CDR3 length: 16 residues. DNA of the CDR3: TGTGCCAGTAGTTCAGGACAGGGGTCGGTAAATTCACCCCTCCACTTT. Translated: CASSSGQGSVNSPLHF.

V usage is TRBV6-1 and J usage is TRBJ1-1; 8 positions match TRBD1. The CDR3 has 16 residues. The ends lost 2 bases at V and 2 bases at J; junction bases unmatched: 7. Germline V gene lookup returns CDR1 MNHNS and CDR2 SASEGT. CDR3 DNA: TGTGCCAGCAGTGAACCGCAACAGGGGGTTAACACTGAAGCTTTCTTT. Its protein product is CASSEPQQGVNTEAFF.

This clone was found once. CDR3 nucleotide sequence: TGTGCCAGCAGCTTCAGGGGTCCTGGGGTAGCTTTCTTT. It yields the protein CASSFRGPGVAFF. J is TRBJ1-1 and V is TRBV5-8, with D perhaps TRBD1 (6 bases). This CDR3 spans 13 amino acids. V shed 2 bases and J shed 10 bases, with 15 bases lying between them. Germline values: CDR1 SGHTS, CDR2 YDEGEE.

J is TRBJ2-2 and V is TRBV7-9; 7 nucleotides line up with TRBD1. The CDR3 extends over 15 amino acids. J was trimmed by 5 bases and V by 2 bases; bases with no gene match: 5. Germline assignment: CDR1 SEHNR and CDR2 FQNEAQ (reference sequence). CDR3 coding DNA: TGTGCCAGCAGCTTAAGACAGGGAAGAACCGGGGAGCTGTTTTTT. This codes for CASSLRQGRTGELFF.

The chain employs TRBV19 and TRBJ2-7; TRBD2 matches 7 bases. Looked up from germline, CDR1 is LNHDA and CDR2 is SQIVND (reference sequence). The CDR3 length is 13 residues. Trimming cost V 1 base and J 4 bases; bases outside gene matches: 1. CDR3 bases: TGTGCCAGTAGTATAGGGGGAGGGTACGAGCAGTACTTC. Its translation: CASSIGGGYEQYF.

The gene calls are TRBV12-2 and TRBJ1-2. TRBV12-2 corresponds to a pseudogene. This CDR3 is built from 14 residues. The chain's CDR3 is CASRLASGRDGYTF. For the CDR3, the DNA is TGTGCAAGTCGCTTAGCATCCGGGAGGGATGGCTACACCTTC.

J is TRBJ1-2 and V is TRBV3-1 (or the pseudogene TRBV3-2); no definite D call. The CDR3 has 14 residues. V was clipped by 0 bases and J by 9 bases, with 14 bases between them. Germline CDR1 is LGHDT and CDR2 is YNNKEL (reference sequence). In DNA, the CDR3 is TGTGCCAGCAGCCAAGATCTTTCGGGTTGGAGCTACACCTTC. Translated, it gives CASSQDLSGWSYTF.

CDR3 residues: CASSFLTSLSYNEQFF. The CDR3 coding sequence is TGTGCCAGCAGTTTCCTAACTTCCCTCTCCTACAATGAGCAGTTCTTC. The V and J genes are TRBV27 and TRBJ2-1; D not resolved. The germline gives CDR1 MNHEY, CDR2 SMNVEV (reference sequence). The CDR3 is 16 residues long. Trimming shortened V by 3 bases and J by 0 bases, and 12 bases separated the two germline ends.

Points on this clone: Different DNA sequences within this sample yield the same CDR3. The chain employs TRBV5-1 and TRBJ2-3; D remains unclear. The CDR3 consists of 13 residues. The V gene's germline CDR1 is SGHRS and CDR2 YFSETQ. V was trimmed by 0 bases and J by 3 bases, leaving 5 bases between them. DNA of the CDR3: TGCGCCAGCAGCTTGGCAGGAACAGATACGCAGTATTTT. Translated: CASSLAGTDTQYF.

The rearrangement links TRBV3-1 (or the pseudogene TRBV3-2) to TRBJ2-1; D ambiguous. The CDR3 covers 15 residues. V lost 2 bases and J 6 bases, leaving 14 bases between the germline ends. Germline lookup yields CDR1 LGHDT and CDR2 YNNKEL (reference sequence). DNA for the CDR3: TGTGCCAGCAGCCAATCGCCGGCCGGGTTCAATGAGCAGTTCTTC. Amino acid sequence: CASSQSPAGFNEQFF.

This clone was recorded a few times. This chain connects TRBV29-1 to TRBJ1-2; D gene unclear. There are 13 residues in the CDR3. Germline V gene sequence: CDR1 SQVTM, CDR2 ANQGSEA. Deletions cut 5 bases from V and 7 bases from J, with 17 bases between. The CDR3: CSVSRVVGSGYTF. Here the CDR3 DNA reads TGCAGCGTTTCCCGGGTGGTCGGGTCTGGCTACACCTTC.

The chain recombines TRBV18 with TRBJ2-2; TRBD1 agrees at 7 bases. V shed 6 bases, J shed 4 bases, and the junction held 5 bases outside the gene matches. CDR3 size: 14 residues. CDR1 is KGHSH and CDR2 is LQKENI in the germline V gene. DNA of the CDR3: TGTGCCAGCTCCAGGGACAGACCCACCGGGGAGCTGTTTTTT. This encodes CASSRDRPTGELFF.

The chain has TRBV19 and TRBJ2-5, with D possibly matching TRBD1 (5 bases). Germline V CDR1 and CDR2: LNHDA, SQIVND (reference sequence). This CDR3 has 15 amino acids. Trimming cost V 3 bases and J 2 bases, with 13 bases left between them. The CDR3 protein is CASSILAGWQETQYF. DNA of the CDR3: TGTGCCAGTAGTATCCTCGCAGGGTGGCAAGAGACCCAGTACTTC. Filled out from reference TRBV19 and TRBJ2-5, the complete variable domain reads DGGITQSPKYLFRKEGQNVTLSCEQNLNHDAMYWYRQDPGQGLRLIYYSQIVNDFQKGDIAEGYSVSREKKESFPLTVTSAQKNPTAFYLCASSILAGWQETQYFGPGTRLLVL.

This clone was observed a few times. V usage is TRBV6-5 and J usage is TRBJ1-1; D remains unclear. The V and J ends lost 5 bases and 4 bases respectively, with 14 bases between them. This CDR3 comprises 14 residues. Germline V lookup: CDR1 MNHEY, CDR2 SVGAGI. The DNA of the CDR3 is TGTGCCAGCAGTAACCCCGGAGGGAGCACTGAAGCTTTCTTT. Encoded protein: CASSNPGGSTEAFF.

This clone was recorded only once. In DNA form, the CDR3 reads TGTGCCAGCAGCTACGGGACTAGGGGCGAGCAGTACTTC. The encoded protein is CASSYGTRGEQYF. The chain employs TRBV9 and TRBJ2-7; 8 bases align to TRBD2. Germline CDR1 and CDR2: SGDLS and YYNGEE. The CDR3 sequence is 13 residues long. The ends lost 4 bases at V and 6 bases at J; junction bases unmatched: 6. The whole variable domain, remainder taken from reference TRBV9 and TRBJ2-7, is DSGVTQTPKHLITATGQRVTLRCSPRSGDLSVYWYQQSLDQGLQFLIQYYNGEERAKGNILERFSAQQFPDLHSELNLSSLELGDSALYFCASSYGTRGEQYFGPGTRLTVT.

This clone has just a few counts. The chain carries TRBV10-3 and TRBJ1-6; D is uncertain. The V gene lost 3 bases and the J gene lost 7 bases, with 10 bases spanning the gap. The CDR3 has 14 residues. Germline-derived CDR1 and CDR2 are ENHRY and SYGVKD. The CDR3 DNA reads TGTGCCATCAGTGATCAATATCGGAATTCACCCCTCCACTTT. This encodes CAISDQYRNSPLHF.

This chain connects TRBV19 to TRBJ2-5; possible D gene TRBD2, 6 bases. Germline CDR1 is LNHDA and CDR2 is SQIVND (reference sequence). CDR3 length equals 15 residues. V was cut by 3 bases and J by 4 bases, with 15 bases left in between. As DNA, the CDR3 is TGTGCCAGTAGTATTAGGGCCGGGAGAGGAGAGACCCAGTACTTC. Its translation: CASSIRAGRGETQYF.

The J gene is TRBJ2-1, the V gene TRBV24-1; tentative D call: TRBD1 (7 bases). V gave up 3 bases and J gave up 0 bases, with 14 bases separating them. CDR3 length: 17 amino acids. CDR1 and CDR2 from the germline V gene are KGHDR and SFDVKD. The CDR3: CATSDLNRGGSYNEQFF. CDR3 DNA: TGTGCCACCAGTGATCTGAACAGGGGAGGCTCCTACAATGAGCAGTTCTTC.

CDR3 in DNA: TGCGCCATCGACAGGTACTATGGCTACACCTTC. Translation: CAIDRYYGYTF. The chain uses TRBV10-2 and TRBJ1-2; a weak D match, TRBD1 (6 bases). Between the trimmed V and J ends, which lost 10 bases and 3 bases, there was a span of 9 bases. From germline, CDR1 is WSHSY and CDR2 SAAADI. The CDR3 runs 11 residues.

The rearrangement links TRBV7-2 to TRBJ1-2; D not certain. This CDR3 contains 13 residues. V was shortened by 1 base and J by 6 bases, with 9 bases between the two germline ends. Germline values: CDR1 SGHTA, CDR2 FQGNSA. The CDR3, as DNA: TGTGCCAGCAGCTTAGGCAGTTCCAATGGCTACACCTTC. Its translation: CASSLGSSNGYTF.

This clone was observed a few times. This chain joins TRBV3-1 (or the pseudogene TRBV3-2) and TRBJ2-7; TRBD2 matches at 14 bases. This CDR3 has 18 amino acids. Per the germline V gene, CDR1 is LGHDT and CDR2 is YNNKEL (reference sequence). After removal of 3 bases from V and 7 bases from J, the junction contained 14 bases not matched to a gene. The CDR3, as DNA: TGTGCCAGCAGCCAGGGGACTAGCGGGGGAGAACGTTTACGAGAGCAGTACTTC. Amino acid sequence: CASSQGTSGGERLREQYF.

V and J are TRBV30 and TRBJ2-1, with 15 bases identical to TRBD2. Losses at the gene ends were 4 bases for V and 1 base for J; bases not matched to a gene: 5. Germline V gene lookup returns CDR1 GTSNPN and CDR2 SVGIG (reference sequence). CDR3 length equals 17 residues. In DNA, the CDR3 is TGTGCCTGGACCGGGACTAGCGGGGGGCAATCCTACAATGAGCAGTTCTTC. Residues: CAWTGTSGGQSYNEQFF.

CDR3 sequence: CASSVGPNTEAFF. The CDR3 DNA sequence: TGTGCCAGCAGCGTCGGTCCGAACACTGAAGCTTTCTTT. The gene calls are TRBV9 and TRBJ1-1; D is uncertain. V lost 2 bases to trimming and J lost 1 base, with 6 bases between them. Germline CDR1 SGDLS, CDR2 YYNGEE. This CDR3 comprises 13 residues. Full variable domain (rest looked up from reference TRBV9 and TRBJ1-1): DSGVTQTPKHLITATGQRVTLRCSPRSGDLSVYWYQQSLDQGLQFLIQYYNGEERAKGNILERFSAQQFPDLHSELNLSSLELGDSALYFCASSVGPNTEAFFGQGTRLTVV.

The V gene is TRBV19, the J gene TRBJ2-1, with 8 nucleotides matching TRBD2. V shed 5 bases and J 8 bases; nucleotides not matched to a gene: 20. This CDR3 has 18 residues. Per the germline V gene, CDR1 is LNHDA and CDR2 is SQIVND (reference sequence). CDR3 nucleotides: TGTGCCAGTAGTCCCCGCGGGGTAGGTCGGGGGGGCACCGATGAGCAGTTCTTC. Its translation: CASSPRGVGRGGTDEQFF.

This clone appeared a few times. The gene calls are TRBV7-9 and TRBJ1-2, with 8 bases that match TRBD1. This CDR3 is built from 15 residues. Losses at the gene ends were 5 bases for V and 6 bases for J; bases not matched to a gene: 11. Germline CDR1 reads SEHNR; CDR2 reads FQNEAQ (reference sequence). CDR3 amino acids: CASSAPTGVRNGYTF. In DNA, the CDR3 is TGTGCCAGCAGCGCACCGACAGGGGTTAGGAATGGCTACACCTTC. Full variable domain (remainder filled in from reference TRBV7-9 and TRBJ1-2): DTGVSQNPRHKITKRGQNVTFRCDPISEHNRLYWYRQTLGQGPEFLTYFQNEAQLEKSRLLSDRFSAERPKGSFSTLEIQRTEQGDSAMYLCASSAPTGVRNGYTFGSGTRLTVV.